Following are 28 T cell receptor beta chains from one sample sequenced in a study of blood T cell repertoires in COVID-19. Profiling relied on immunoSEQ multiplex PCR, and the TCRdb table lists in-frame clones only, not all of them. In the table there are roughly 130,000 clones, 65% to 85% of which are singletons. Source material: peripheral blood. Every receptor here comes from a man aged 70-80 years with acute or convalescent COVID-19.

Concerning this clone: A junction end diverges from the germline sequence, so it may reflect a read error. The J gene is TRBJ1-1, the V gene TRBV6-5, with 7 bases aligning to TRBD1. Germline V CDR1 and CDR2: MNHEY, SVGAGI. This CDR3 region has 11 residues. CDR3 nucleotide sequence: TGTGTCAGCACCTGGACAGGTGAAGCTTTCTTT. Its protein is CVSTWTGEAFF.

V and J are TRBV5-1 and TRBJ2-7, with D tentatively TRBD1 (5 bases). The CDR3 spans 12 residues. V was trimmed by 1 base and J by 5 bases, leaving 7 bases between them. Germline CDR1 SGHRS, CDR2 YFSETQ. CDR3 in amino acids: CASSLSRDEQYF. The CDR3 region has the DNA TGCGCCAGCAGCTTGAGCAGGGACGAGCAGTACTTC.

The CDR3 DNA is TGTGCCAGCAGTTTCTCAGGGGAAGGCCAGCCCCAGCATTTT. Its translation: CASSFSGEGQPQHF. The rearrangement uses TRBV27 and TRBJ1-5; TRBD1 might be the D (6 bases). The CDR3 has 14 residues. CDR1 and CDR2 from the germline V gene are MNHEY and SMNVEV (reference sequence). V was cut by 3 bases and J by 7 bases, with 13 bases left in between.

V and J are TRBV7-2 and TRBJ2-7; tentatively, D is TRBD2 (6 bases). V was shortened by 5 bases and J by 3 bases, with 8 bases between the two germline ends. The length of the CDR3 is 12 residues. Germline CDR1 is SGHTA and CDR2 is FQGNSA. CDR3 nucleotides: TGTGCCAGCAGCCCCGGGGGCTACGAGCAGTACTTC. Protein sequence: CASSPGGYEQYF. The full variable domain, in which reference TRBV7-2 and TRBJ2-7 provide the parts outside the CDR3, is GAGVSQSPSNKVTEKGKDVELRCDPISGHTALYWYRQSLGQGLEFLIYFQGNSAPDKSGLPSDRFSAERTGGSVSTLTIQRTQQEDSAVYLCASSPGGYEQYFGPGTRLTVT.

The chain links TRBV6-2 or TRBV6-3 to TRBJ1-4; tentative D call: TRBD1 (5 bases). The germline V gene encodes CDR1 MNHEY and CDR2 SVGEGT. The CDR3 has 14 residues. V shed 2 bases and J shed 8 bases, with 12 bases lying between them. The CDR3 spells CASSYKGAREKLFF. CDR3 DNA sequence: TGTGCCAGCAGTTACAAAGGGGCGAGAGAAAAACTGTTTTTT.

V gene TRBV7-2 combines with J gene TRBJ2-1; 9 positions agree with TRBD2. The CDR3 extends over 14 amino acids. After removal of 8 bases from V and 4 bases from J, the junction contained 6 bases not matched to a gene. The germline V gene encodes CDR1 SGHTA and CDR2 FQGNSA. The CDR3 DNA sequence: TGTGCCAGCTTGCGAGCGGGGGGATACAATGAGCAGTTCTTC. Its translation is CASLRAGGYNEQFF.

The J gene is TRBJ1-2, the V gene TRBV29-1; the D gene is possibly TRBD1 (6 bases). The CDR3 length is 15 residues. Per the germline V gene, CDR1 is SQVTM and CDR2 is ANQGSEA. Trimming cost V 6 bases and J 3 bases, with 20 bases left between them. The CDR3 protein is CSVGSTRGGDYGYTF. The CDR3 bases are TGCAGCGTAGGAAGCACCAGGGGTGGGGACTATGGCTACACCTTC.

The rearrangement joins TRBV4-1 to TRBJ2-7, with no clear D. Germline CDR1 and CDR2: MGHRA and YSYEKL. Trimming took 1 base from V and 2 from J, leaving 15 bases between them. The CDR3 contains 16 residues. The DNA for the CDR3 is TGCGCCAGCAGCCAAGGCCTGCGGCGGAGTCCCTACGAGCAGTACTTC. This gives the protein CASSQGLRRSPYEQYF.

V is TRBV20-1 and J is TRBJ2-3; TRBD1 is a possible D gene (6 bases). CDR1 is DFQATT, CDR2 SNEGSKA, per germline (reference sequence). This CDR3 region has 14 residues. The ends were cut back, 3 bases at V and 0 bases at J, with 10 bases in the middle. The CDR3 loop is CSASKGDSTDTQYF. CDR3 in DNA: TGCAGTGCTAGTAAGGGGGATAGCACAGATACGCAGTATTTT.

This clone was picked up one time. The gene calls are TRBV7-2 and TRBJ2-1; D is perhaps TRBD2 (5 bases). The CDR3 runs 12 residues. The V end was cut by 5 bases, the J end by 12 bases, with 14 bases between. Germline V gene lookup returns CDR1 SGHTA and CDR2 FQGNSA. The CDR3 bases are TGTGCCAGCAGCGCATCGATCAGCGGGCAGTTCTTC. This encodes CASSASISGQFF.

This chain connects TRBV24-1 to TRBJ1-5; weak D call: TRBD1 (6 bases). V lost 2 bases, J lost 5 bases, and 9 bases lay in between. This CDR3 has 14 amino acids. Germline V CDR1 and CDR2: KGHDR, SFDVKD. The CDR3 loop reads CATSDSGDHQPQHF. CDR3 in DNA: TGTGCCACCAGTGATTCAGGGGATCATCAGCCCCAGCATTTT.

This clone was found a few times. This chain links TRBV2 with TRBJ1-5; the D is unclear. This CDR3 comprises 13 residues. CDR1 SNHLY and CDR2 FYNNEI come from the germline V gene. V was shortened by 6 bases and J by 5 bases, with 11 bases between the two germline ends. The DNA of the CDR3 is TGTGCCAGCAGGGAATCCCCTTATCAGCCCCAGCATTTT. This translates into CASRESPYQPQHF.

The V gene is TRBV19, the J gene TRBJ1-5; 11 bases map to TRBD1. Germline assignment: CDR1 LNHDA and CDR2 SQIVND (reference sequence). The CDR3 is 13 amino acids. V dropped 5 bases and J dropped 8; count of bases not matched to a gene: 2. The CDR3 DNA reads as TGTGCCAGTAGTGGGGACAGGGGGGAGCCCCAGCATTTT. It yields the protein CASSGDRGEPQHF.

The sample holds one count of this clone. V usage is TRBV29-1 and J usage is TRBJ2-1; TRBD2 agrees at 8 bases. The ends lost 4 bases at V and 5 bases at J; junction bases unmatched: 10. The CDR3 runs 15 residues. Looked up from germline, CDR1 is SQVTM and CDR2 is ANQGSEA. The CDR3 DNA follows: TGCAGCGTTGGCCAGGTTTCGGGGGGGAACAATGAGCAGTTCTTC. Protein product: CSVGQVSGGNNEQFF.

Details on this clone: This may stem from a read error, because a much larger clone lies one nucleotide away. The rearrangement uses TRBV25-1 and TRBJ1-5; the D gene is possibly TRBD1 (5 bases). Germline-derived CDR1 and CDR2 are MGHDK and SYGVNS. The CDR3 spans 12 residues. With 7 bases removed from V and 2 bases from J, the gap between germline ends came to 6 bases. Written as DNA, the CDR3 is TGTGCCAGCAAAGGGGGCAATCAGCCCCAGCATTTT. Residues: CASKGGNQPQHF.

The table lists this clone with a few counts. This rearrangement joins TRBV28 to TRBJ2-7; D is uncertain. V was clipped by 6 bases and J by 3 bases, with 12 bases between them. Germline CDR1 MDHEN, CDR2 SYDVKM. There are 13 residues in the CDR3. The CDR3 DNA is TGTGCCAGCAGCAGACCCGGGTTCTACGAGCAGTACTTC. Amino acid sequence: CASSRPGFYEQYF.

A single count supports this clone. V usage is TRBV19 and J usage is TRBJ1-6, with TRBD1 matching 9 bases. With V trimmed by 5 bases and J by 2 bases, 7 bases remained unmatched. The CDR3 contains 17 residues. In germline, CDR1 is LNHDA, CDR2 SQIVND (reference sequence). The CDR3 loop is CASSAGQGSTYNSPLHF. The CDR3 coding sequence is TGTGCCAGTAGTGCGGGACAGGGATCGACCTATAATTCACCCCTCCACTTT.

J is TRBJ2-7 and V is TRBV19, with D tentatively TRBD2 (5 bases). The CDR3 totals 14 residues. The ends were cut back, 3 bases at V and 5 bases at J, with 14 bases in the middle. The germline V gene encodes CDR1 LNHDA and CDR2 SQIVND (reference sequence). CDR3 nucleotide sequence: TGTGCCAGTAGTATGTGGGGAGAGGGCGACGAGCAGTACTTC. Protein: CASSMWGEGDEQYF.

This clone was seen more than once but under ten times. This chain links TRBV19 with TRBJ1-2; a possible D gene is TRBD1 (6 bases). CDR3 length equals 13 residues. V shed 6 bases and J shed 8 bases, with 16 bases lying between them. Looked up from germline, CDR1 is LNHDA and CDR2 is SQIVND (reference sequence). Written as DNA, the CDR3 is TGTGCCAGTAGGATTTCAGGGGAGGGAGGCTACACCTTC. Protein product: CASRISGEGGYTF. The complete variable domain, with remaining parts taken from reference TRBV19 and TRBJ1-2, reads DGGITQSPKYLFRKEGQNVTLSCEQNLNHDAMYWYRQDPGQGLRLIYYSQIVNDFQKGDIAEGYSVSREKKESFPLTVTSAQKNPTAFYLCASRISGEGGYTFGSGTRLTVV.

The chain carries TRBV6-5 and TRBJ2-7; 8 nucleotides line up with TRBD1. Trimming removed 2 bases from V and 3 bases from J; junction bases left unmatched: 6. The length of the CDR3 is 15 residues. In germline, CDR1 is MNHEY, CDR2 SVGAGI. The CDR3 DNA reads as TGTGCCAGCAGTTACGGACAGGGCCGAGGCTACGAGCAGTACTTC. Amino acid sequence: CASSYGQGRGYEQYF.

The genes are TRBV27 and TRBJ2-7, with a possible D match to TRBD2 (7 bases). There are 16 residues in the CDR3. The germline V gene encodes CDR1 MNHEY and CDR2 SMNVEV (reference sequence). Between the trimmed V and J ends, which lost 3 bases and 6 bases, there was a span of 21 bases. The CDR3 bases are TGTGCCAGCAGTTTCCGCCGGGGGCAGGGAGGGGGCGAGCAGTACTTC. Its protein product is CASSFRRGQGGGEQYF.

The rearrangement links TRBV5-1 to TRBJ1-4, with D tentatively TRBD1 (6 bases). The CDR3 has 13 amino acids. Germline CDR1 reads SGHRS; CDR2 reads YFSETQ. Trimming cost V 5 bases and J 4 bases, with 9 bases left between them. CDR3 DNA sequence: TGCGCCAGCAGTGACAGGAATAATGAAAAACTGTTTTTT. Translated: CASSDRNNEKLFF.

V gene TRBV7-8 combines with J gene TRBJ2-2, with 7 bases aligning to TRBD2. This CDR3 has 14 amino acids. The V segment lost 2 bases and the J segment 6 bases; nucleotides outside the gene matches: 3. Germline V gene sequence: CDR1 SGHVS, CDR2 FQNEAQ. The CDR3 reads CASSLWEGPGELFF. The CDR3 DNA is TGTGCCAGCAGCTTATGGGAGGGTCCCGGGGAGCTGTTTTTT.

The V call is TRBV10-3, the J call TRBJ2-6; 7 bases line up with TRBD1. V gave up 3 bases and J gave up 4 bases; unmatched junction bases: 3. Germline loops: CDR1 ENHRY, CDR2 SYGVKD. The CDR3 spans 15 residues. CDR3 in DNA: TGTGCCATCAGTGACGGACAGGCCGGGGCCAACGTCCTGACTTTC. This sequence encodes CAISDGQAGANVLTF.

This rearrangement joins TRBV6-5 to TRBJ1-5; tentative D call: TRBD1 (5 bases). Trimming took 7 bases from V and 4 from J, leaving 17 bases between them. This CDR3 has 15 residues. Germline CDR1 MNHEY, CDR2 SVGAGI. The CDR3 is CASILRGGVNQPQHF. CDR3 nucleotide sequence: TGTGCCAGCATTCTCCGGGGGGGGGTGAATCAGCCCCAGCATTTT.

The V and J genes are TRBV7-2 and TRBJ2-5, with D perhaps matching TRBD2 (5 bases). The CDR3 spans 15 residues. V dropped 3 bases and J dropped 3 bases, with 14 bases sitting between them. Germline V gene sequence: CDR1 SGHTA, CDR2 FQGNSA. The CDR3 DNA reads TGTGCCAGCAGCTTCAATTGGGAGCCGAAAGAGACCCAGTACTTC. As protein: CASSFNWEPKETQYF.

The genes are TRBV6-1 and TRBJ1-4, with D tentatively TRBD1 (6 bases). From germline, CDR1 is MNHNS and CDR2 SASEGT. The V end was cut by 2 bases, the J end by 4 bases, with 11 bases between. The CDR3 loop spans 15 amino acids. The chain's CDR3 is CASSETGQYNEKLFF. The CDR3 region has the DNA TGTGCCAGCAGTGAAACAGGACAGTATAATGAAAAACTGTTTTTT.

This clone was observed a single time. The CDR3: CASSPGTVSYNEQFF. The CDR3 bases are TGTGCCAGCTCACCCGGGACTGTTTCCTACAATGAGCAGTTCTTC. The V gene is TRBV18, the J gene TRBJ2-1; possible D gene TRBD2, 6 bases. Germline CDR1 KGHSH, CDR2 LQKENI. This CDR3 has 15 amino acids. Trimming cost V 3 bases and J 1 base, with 10 bases left between them.